The 6 T cell receptor beta chains given below trace back to one sample, sequenced in a study of neoadjuvant anti-PD-1 for oral cavity cancer. Using immunoSEQ multiplex PCR, the repertoire was profiled, and TCRdb retains in-frame clones only, with some absent. The sample records around 12,000 clones, roughly three fifths being singletons. The material sequenced was PBMCs, taken before nivolumab (anti-PD-1) treatment. The receptors shown here come from a person between 35 and 79 years old with oral cavity squamous cell carcinoma.

This clone was recorded a few times. The chain employs TRBV5-6 and TRBJ1-1; tentative D call: TRBD1 (5 bases). The CDR3 loop spans 15 amino acids. Trimming removed 5 bases at V and 5 bases at J, with 19 bases between. Germline V gene data show CDR1 as SGHDT and CDR2 as YYEEEE. The CDR3 loop reads CASRDWGSRATEAFF. The CDR3 region has the DNA TGTGCCAGCAGGGACTGGGGCAGTCGGGCGACTGAAGCTTTCTTT.

This clone was recorded only once. This chain connects TRBV28 to TRBJ1-3, with TRBD1 matching 10 bases. Per germline, CDR1 MDHEN and CDR2 SYDVKM. The V and J ends lost 5 bases and 0 bases, in that order; junction bases with no gene match: 7. The CDR3 covers 17 residues. CDR3 DNA: TGTGCCAGCAGTGGACAGGGGGTATCTTACTCTGGAAACACCATATATTTT. It translates to CASSGQGVSYSGNTIYF.

There are a few counts of this clone. The V gene is TRBV28, the J gene TRBJ1-4; the D gene is possibly TRBD1 (5 bases). V was clipped by 6 bases and J by 6 bases, with 20 bases between them. Looked up from germline, CDR1 is MDHEN and CDR2 is SYDVKM. CDR3 length: 16 residues. The CDR3 DNA is TGTGCCAGCAGCCGTTCTTCTGGGGGGGGTGATGAAAAACTGTTTTTT. It is translated as CASSRSSGGGDEKLFF.

The chain couples TRBV2 to TRBJ1-1; D ambiguous. Germline V gene data show CDR1 as SNHLY and CDR2 as FYNNEI. V was trimmed by 4 bases and J by 4 bases, leaving 10 bases between them. The CDR3 spans 13 residues. The CDR3 region has the DNA TGTGCCAGCAGTGTATCTCCCCCCACTGAAGCTTTCTTT. Translating gives CASSVSPPTEAFF.

The sample holds a few counts of this clone. The chain has TRBV5-8 and TRBJ2-7; 12 positions match TRBD2. The CDR3 totals 16 residues. Germline CDR1 SGHTS, CDR2 YDEGEE. V gave up 1 base and J gave up 8 bases; unmatched junction bases: 10. CDR3 sequence reads: CASSLFPSGLAGQQYF. CDR3 nucleotide sequence: TGTGCCAGCAGCTTGTTTCCCTCCGGACTAGCGGGGCAGCAGTACTTC.

The chain employs TRBV7-9 and TRBJ1-5; TRBD1 matches at 9 bases. Trimming at V came to 4 bases and at J to 7 bases, leaving 8 bases not matched to a gene. Germline lookup yields CDR1 SEHNR and CDR2 FQNEAQ (reference sequence). The CDR3 spans 15 residues. The CDR3 DNA is TGTGCCAGCAGCTCAGACAGGGGGGCAGGCCAGCCCCAGCATTTT. Translating it yields CASSSDRGAGQPQHF.